The 27 T cell receptor beta chains in this list originate from one sample, sequenced in a study of OX40 agonist ivuxolimab in advanced cancers. Libraries were prepared by immunoSEQ multiplex PCR; TCRdb keeps only in-frame clonotypes and omits some of them. Seen here are 55,000 to 85,000 clones, 90% to 95% observed once, and the top ten hold 0.31%. This specimen was CD4+ or CD8+ T cells sorted from blood, taken in a trial of the OX40 agonist ivuxolimab. These receptors originate from an adult with an advanced solid tumor such as melanoma, head and neck, liver or kidney cancer.

For the CDR3, the DNA is TGTGCCAGTAGTATGGGACTAGCGGGAGCCTACGAGCAGTACTTC. This gives the protein CASSMGLAGAYEQYF. The chain joins TRBV19 to TRBJ2-7, with 14 bases fitting TRBD2. Trimming cost V 3 bases and J 2 bases; bases outside gene matches: 0. The germline CDR1 and CDR2 sequences are LNHDA and SQIVND (reference sequence). The CDR3 contains 15 residues.

This clone was seen only once. The V and J genes are TRBV28 and TRBJ2-1, with 13 bases lining up with TRBD2. V dropped 5 bases and J dropped 7; count of bases not matched to a gene: 5. Germline CDR1 is MDHEN and CDR2 is SYDVKM. The CDR3 totals 15 residues. CDR3 nucleotides: TGTGCCAGCAGTACCTGGACTAGCGGGAGTAATGAGCAGTTCTTC. Translating it yields CASSTWTSGSNEQFF.

The chain combines TRBV19 with TRBJ1-5, with TRBD1 identical over 8 bases. The germline V gene has CDR1 LNHDA and CDR2 SQIVND (reference sequence). CDR3 length equals 17 residues. V dropped 3 bases and J dropped 0; count of bases not matched to a gene: 7. The DNA for the CDR3 is TGTGCCAGTAGTATTGGGCAGGGGGCGAATAGCAATCAGCCCCAGCATTTT. This sequence encodes CASSIGQGANSNQPQHF.

The chain links TRBV7-2 to TRBJ1-2, with a possible D match to TRBD1 (6 bases). The germline gives CDR1 SGHTA, CDR2 FQGNSA. The V end was cut by 5 bases, the J end by 2 bases, with 15 bases between. This CDR3 is built from 15 residues. The DNA for the CDR3 is TGTGCCAGCAGCCGGCGGGTTGACAGGAACTATGGCTACACCTTC. This gives the protein CASSRRVDRNYGYTF.

The J gene is TRBJ2-1, the V gene TRBV5-4; 11 bases fit TRBD2. The germline gives CDR1 SGHNT, CDR2 YYREEE (reference sequence). The length of the CDR3 is 17 residues. The J segment lost 8 bases and the V segment lost 4 bases, leaving 14 bases of the junction unmatched. CDR3 in amino acids: CASSQLPGLAARDEQFF. Here the CDR3 DNA reads TGTGCCAGCAGCCAACTCCCGGGACTAGCGGCTAGGGATGAGCAGTTCTTC.

This clone was detected only a few times. This sequence joins TRBV2 and TRBJ2-5; D tentatively reads TRBD1 or TRBD2 (5 bases each). This CDR3 comprises 17 residues. From germline, CDR1 is SNHLY and CDR2 FYNNEI. Trimming stripped 6 bases from V and 2 bases from J, with 22 bases between. CDR3 coding DNA: TGTGCCAGCAGGTACGGATCGGGGCAGCTATTTCAAGAGACCCAGTACTTC. It codes for CASRYGSGQLFQETQYF. The whole variable domain, remainder taken from reference TRBV2 and TRBJ2-5, is EPEVTQTPSHQVTQMGQEVILRCVPISNHLYFYWYRQILGQKVEFLVSFYNNEISEKSEIFDDQFSVERPDGSNFTLKIRSTKLEDSAMYFCASRYGSGQLFQETQYFGPGTRLLVL.

In this sample, this clone turned up once. This rearrangement joins TRBV29-1 to TRBJ1-3, with D unclear. V was shortened by 6 bases and J by 0 bases, with 6 bases between the two germline ends. CDR1 and CDR2 from the germline V gene are SQVTM and ANQGSEA. The CDR3 is 12 residues long. CDR3 coding DNA: TGCAGCGTGTACCTCTCTGGAAACACCATATATTTT. Its protein is CSVYLSGNTIYF. Full variable domain (missing parts from reference TRBV29-1 and TRBJ1-3): SAVISQKPSRDICQRGTSLTIQCQVDSQVTMMFWYRQQPGQSLTLIATANQGSEATYESGFVIDKFPISRPNLTFSTLTVSNMSPEDSSIYLCSVYLSGNTIYFGEGSWLTVV.

The V call is TRBV9, the J call TRBJ2-3; weak D call: TRBD1 (8 bases). Trimming left V 3 bases short and J 5 bases short, with 19 bases between. This CDR3 is 16 amino acids long. Germline CDR1 reads SGDLS; CDR2 reads YYNGEE. DNA of the CDR3: TGTGCCAGCAGCGGCAAGCGACAGGGGAGGGAAGATACGCAGTATTTT. This encodes CASSGKRQGREDTQYF.

CDR3 DNA: TGCGCCAGCAGCCAGTGGGACAGGGACTACGAGCAGTACTTC. It codes for CASSQWDRDYEQYF. The chain employs TRBV4-1 and TRBJ2-7; TRBD1 agrees at 9 bases. V lost 3 bases, J lost 3 bases, and 3 bases stayed unmatched. Per the germline V gene, CDR1 is MGHRA and CDR2 is YSYEKL. The CDR3 runs 14 residues.

As DNA, the CDR3 is TGCAGCGCTACCCTATCATTCCCCGCCACCCCATCTGGGGCCAACGTCCTGACTTTC. Protein: CSATLSFPATPSGANVLTF. V gene TRBV29-1 combines with J gene TRBJ2-6; D unresolved. This CDR3 spans 19 amino acids. V lost 7 bases and J 1 base, leaving 26 bases between the germline ends. CDR1 is SQVTM and CDR2 is ANQGSEA in the germline V gene.

J is TRBJ2-7 and V is TRBV11-2; 7 nucleotides line up with TRBD2. The CDR3 is 15 amino acids. Germline assignment: CDR1 SGHAT and CDR2 FQNNGV. Unmatched junction bases numbered 9, after V lost 4 bases and J lost 3 bases. CDR3 sequence (DNA): TGTGCCAGCAGCTCAAAAGAGCGGGAATTCTACGAGCAGTACTTC. This translates into CASSSKEREFYEQYF.

The chain recombines TRBV2 with TRBJ2-3, with D perhaps matching TRBD2 (6 bases). In germline, CDR1 is SNHLY, CDR2 FYNNEI. This CDR3 has 15 residues. V was shortened by 4 bases and J by 3 bases, with 14 bases between the two germline ends. The CDR3 coding sequence is TGTGCCAGCAGTGTGCGGGATGGTGGGACAGATACGCAGTATTTT. The encoded protein is CASSVRDGGTDTQYF.

The chain has TRBV5-1 and TRBJ2-7, with D maybe TRBD1 (6 bases). Germline V CDR1 and CDR2: SGHRS, YFSETQ. The CDR3 loop spans 15 amino acids. The germline V and J ends were trimmed by 3 bases and 0 bases, with 13 bases remaining between them. CDR3 amino acids: CASSWTGTTSYEQYF. The DNA of the CDR3 is TGCGCCAGCAGCTGGACCGGGACAACCTCCTACGAGCAGTACTTC.

This clone turned up a few times. The chain combines TRBV19 with TRBJ2-3; D gene ambiguous. This CDR3 has 14 residues. V lost 5 bases, J lost 2 bases, and 11 bases lay in between. The germline V gene has CDR1 LNHDA and CDR2 SQIVND (reference sequence). The CDR3 loop is CASSLGSNTDTQYF. CDR3 in DNA: TGTGCCAGTAGTTTGGGATCCAACACAGATACGCAGTATTTT.

V gene TRBV28 combines with J gene TRBJ1-5, with a weak D call TRBD1 (5 bases). In germline, CDR1 is MDHEN, CDR2 SYDVKM. The CDR3 covers 15 residues. V lost 0 bases and J lost 6, with 12 bases in between. CDR3 loop: CASSLWGGGPQPQHF. The CDR3 DNA sequence: TGTGCCAGCAGTTTATGGGGCGGGGGTCCTCAGCCCCAGCATTTT.

This sequence joins TRBV7-3 and TRBJ2-1; 7 nucleotides align to TRBD2. V trimming: 2 bases; J trimming: 6 bases; junction bases outside the gene matches: 4. This CDR3 is built from 14 residues. Germline V gene lookup returns CDR1 SGHTA and CDR2 FQGTGA. The CDR3 region has the DNA TGTGCCAGCAGCTTACGTGGCGGGAGCAATGAGCAGTTCTTC. This sequence encodes CASSLRGGSNEQFF.

The J gene is TRBJ2-1, the V gene TRBV4-2, with 7 positions matching TRBD2. The germline V gene encodes CDR1 LGHNA and CDR2 YNFKEQ. This CDR3 is 16 amino acids long. Trimming removed 0 bases from V and 3 bases from J; junction bases left unmatched: 5. This CDR3 is CASSQEGGSNYNEQFF. CDR3 DNA: TGTGCCAGCAGCCAAGAGGGCGGGAGTAACTACAATGAGCAGTTCTTC.

The chain carries TRBV29-1 and TRBJ2-5; maybe TRBD1 (5 bases). Trimming pared 2 bases from V and 0 bases from J, leaving 10 bases between. Per germline, CDR1 SQVTM and CDR2 ANQGSEA. The CDR3 spans 14 residues. CDR3 DNA sequence: TGCAGCGTTGAATGGGGCAGCCACCAAGAGACCCAGTACTTC. This sequence encodes CSVEWGSHQETQYF.

This chain links TRBV7-9 with TRBJ2-2, with D perhaps TRBD1 or TRBD2 (5 bases each). The CDR3 totals 14 residues. V was clipped by 0 bases and J by 3 bases, with 5 bases between them. CDR1 SEHNR and CDR2 FQNEAQ come from the germline V gene (reference sequence). CDR3 amino acids: CASSLAGDTGELFF. The CDR3, as DNA: TGTGCCAGCAGCTTAGCGGGGGACACCGGGGAGCTGTTTTTT.

The rearrangement uses TRBV29-1 and TRBJ1-2; maybe TRBD1 (5 bases). The CDR3 runs to 14 residues. CDR1 is SQVTM and CDR2 is ANQGSEA in the germline V gene. Trimming removed 4 bases at V and 4 bases at J, with 16 bases between. The CDR3 spells CSVALGGGSYGYTF. CDR3 DNA: TGCAGCGTTGCCCTTGGGGGGGGAAGCTATGGCTACACCTTC.

CDR3: CASSPRQGRQFF. As DNA, the CDR3 is TGTGCCAGCAGCCCTAGACAGGGACGGCAGTTCTTC. V is TRBV11-3 and J is TRBJ2-1, with 7 bases that match TRBD1. The CDR3 covers 12 residues. The V gene end was trimmed by 5 bases and the J gene end by 12 bases; junction bases not matched to a gene: 7. Germline CDR1 and CDR2: SGHNT and YENEEA.

The J gene is TRBJ2-4, the V gene TRBV19, with 7 bases lining up with TRBD2. The CDR3 has 18 amino acids. V dropped 7 bases and J dropped 4; count of bases not matched to a gene: 19. Looked up from germline, CDR1 is LNHDA and CDR2 is SQIVND (reference sequence). In nucleotides, the CDR3 is TGTGCCAGTAACCCGATCCCGGGACTACTAACACCTAAAAACATTCAGTACTTC. As protein: CASNPIPGLLTPKNIQYF.

This clone was observed a single time. The chain has TRBV11-3 and TRBJ2-4; D may be TRBD1 or TRBD2 (5 bases each). The CDR3 sequence is 13 residues long. Trimming pared 3 bases from V and 6 bases from J, leaving 9 bases between. CDR1 and CDR2 (germline): SGHNT, YENEEA. The CDR3 bases are TGTGCCAGCAGCTTCGGGACGTCAAACATTCAGTACTTC. This encodes CASSFGTSNIQYF.

The chain combines TRBV6-5 with TRBJ1-2; 7 bases fit TRBD1. V lost 6 bases to trimming and J lost 4 bases; unmatched junction nucleotides: 8. The V gene's germline CDR1 is MNHEY and CDR2 SVGAGI. This CDR3 has 14 amino acids. CDR3 sequence: CASRGTVLAYGYTF. As DNA, the CDR3 is TGTGCCAGCAGGGGGACAGTCTTGGCCTATGGCTACACCTTC.

The chain recombines TRBV15 with TRBJ2-2; D is perhaps TRBD1 or TRBD2 (6 bases each). With 0 bases removed from V and 6 bases from J, the gap between germline ends came to 11 bases. The CDR3 spans 15 residues. Germline assignment: CDR1 LNHNV and CDR2 YYDKDF (reference sequence). This chain's CDR3 is CATSRDYGGSGELFF. CDR3 sequence (DNA): TGTGCCACCAGCAGAGATTACGGGGGCTCCGGGGAGCTGTTTTTT.

This sequence joins TRBV7-6 and TRBJ2-2; D is uncertain. The germline V gene has CDR1 SGHVS and CDR2 FNYEAQ. The CDR3 runs 15 residues. V lost 0 bases and J lost 4, with 9 bases in between. CDR3 in amino acids: CASSLAIQATGELFF. The CDR3 DNA reads TGTGCCAGCAGCTTAGCAATCCAGGCCACCGGGGAGCTGTTTTTT.

The CDR3 loop is CATRGGQGPHSNQPQHF. The CDR3 bases are TGTGCCACCAGGGGGGGACAGGGCCCTCATAGCAATCAGCCCCAGCATTTT. The chain links TRBV27 to TRBJ1-5, with 9 positions matching TRBD1. This CDR3 has 17 amino acids. Germline V CDR1 and CDR2: MNHEY, SMNVEV (reference sequence). Trimming cost V 10 bases and J 0 bases; bases outside gene matches: 13.